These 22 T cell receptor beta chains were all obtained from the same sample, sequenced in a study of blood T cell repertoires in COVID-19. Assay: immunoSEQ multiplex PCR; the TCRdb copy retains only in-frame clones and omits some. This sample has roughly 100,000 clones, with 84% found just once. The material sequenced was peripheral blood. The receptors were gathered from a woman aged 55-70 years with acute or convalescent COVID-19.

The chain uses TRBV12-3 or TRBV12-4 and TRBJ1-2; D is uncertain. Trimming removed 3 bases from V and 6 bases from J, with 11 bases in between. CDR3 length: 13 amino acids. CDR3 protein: CASSFAWGDGYTF. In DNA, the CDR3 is TGTGCCAGCAGTTTCGCATGGGGAGATGGCTACACCTTC.

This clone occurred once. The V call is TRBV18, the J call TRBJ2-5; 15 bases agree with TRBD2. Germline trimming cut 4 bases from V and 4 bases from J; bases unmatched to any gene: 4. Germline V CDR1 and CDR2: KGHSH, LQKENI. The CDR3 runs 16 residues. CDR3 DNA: TGTGCCAGCTCACTACAGGGACTAGCGGGAGGAGAGACCCAGTACTTC. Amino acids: CASSLQGLAGGETQYF.

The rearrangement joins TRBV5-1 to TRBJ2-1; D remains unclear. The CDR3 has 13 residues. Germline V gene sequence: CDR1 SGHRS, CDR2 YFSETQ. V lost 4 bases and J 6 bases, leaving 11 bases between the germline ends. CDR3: CASSPLQPNEQFF. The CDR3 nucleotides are TGCGCCAGCAGCCCTTTACAGCCCAATGAGCAGTTCTTC.

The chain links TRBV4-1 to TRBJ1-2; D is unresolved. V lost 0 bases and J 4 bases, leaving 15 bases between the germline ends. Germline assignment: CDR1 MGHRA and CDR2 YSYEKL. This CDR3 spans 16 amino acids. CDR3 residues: CASSQDRGGEPYGYTF. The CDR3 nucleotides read TGCGCCAGCAGCCAAGATCGGGGAGGAGAACCCTATGGCTACACCTTC.

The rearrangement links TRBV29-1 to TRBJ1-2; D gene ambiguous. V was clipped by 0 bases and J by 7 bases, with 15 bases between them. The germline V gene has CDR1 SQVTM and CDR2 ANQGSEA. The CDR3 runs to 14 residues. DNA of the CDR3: TGCAGCGTTGAAGATCGAAGTATTACGCGTGGCTACACCTTC. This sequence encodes CSVEDRSITRGYTF.

The DNA of the CDR3 is TGTGCCAGCAGCGAGGACAGGAACACCGGGGAGCTGTTTTTT. It yields the protein CASSEDRNTGELFF. This chain uses TRBV5-4 with TRBJ2-2; TRBD1 is a possible D gene (6 bases). The CDR3 sequence is 14 residues long. The V gene lost 4 bases and the J gene lost 1 base, with 8 bases spanning the gap. Per the germline V gene, CDR1 is SGHNT and CDR2 is YYREEE (reference sequence).

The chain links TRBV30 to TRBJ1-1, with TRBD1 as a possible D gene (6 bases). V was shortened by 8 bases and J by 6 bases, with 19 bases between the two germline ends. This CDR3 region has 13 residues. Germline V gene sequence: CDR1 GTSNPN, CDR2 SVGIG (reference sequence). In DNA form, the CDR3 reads TGTGCCCGCAAAAGCACAGGGTTCTCTGAAGCTTTCTTT. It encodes CARKSTGFSEAFF.

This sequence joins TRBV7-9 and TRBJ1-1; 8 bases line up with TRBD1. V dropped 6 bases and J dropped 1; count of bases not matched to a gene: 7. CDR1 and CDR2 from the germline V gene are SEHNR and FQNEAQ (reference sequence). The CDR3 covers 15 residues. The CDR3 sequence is CASRGRQGTNTEAFF. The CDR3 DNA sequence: TGTGCCAGCAGGGGGCGACAGGGGACGAACACTGAAGCTTTCTTT.

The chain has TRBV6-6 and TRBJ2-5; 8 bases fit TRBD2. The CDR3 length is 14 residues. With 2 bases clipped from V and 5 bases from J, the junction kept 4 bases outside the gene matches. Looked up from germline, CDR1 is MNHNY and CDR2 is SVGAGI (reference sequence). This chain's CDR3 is CASSYRGGMETQYF. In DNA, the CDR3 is TGTGCCAGCAGTTACCGGGGGGGGATGGAGACCCAGTACTTC.

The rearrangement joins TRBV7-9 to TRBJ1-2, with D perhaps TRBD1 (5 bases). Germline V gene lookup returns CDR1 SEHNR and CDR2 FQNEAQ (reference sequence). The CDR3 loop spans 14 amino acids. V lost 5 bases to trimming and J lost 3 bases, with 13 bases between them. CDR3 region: CASSPAGGDYGYTF. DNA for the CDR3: TGTGCCAGCAGCCCCGCCGGGGGAGACTATGGCTACACCTTC.

The CDR3 region is CASRRGQPPEAFF. DNA for the CDR3: TGCGCCAGCAGGAGGGGACAGCCCCCTGAAGCTTTCTTT. The chain is built from TRBV5-1 and TRBJ1-1, with 7 bases identical to TRBD1. This CDR3 comprises 13 residues. The germline CDR1 and CDR2 sequences are SGHRS and YFSETQ. V lost 5 bases and J lost 6; bases outside the gene matches: 7.

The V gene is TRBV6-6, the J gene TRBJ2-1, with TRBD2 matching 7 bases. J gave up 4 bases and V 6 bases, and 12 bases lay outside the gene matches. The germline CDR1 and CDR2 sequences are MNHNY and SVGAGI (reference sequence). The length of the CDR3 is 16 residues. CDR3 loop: CASRGLETSRYNEQFF. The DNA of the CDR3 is TGTGCCAGCAGGGGTCTGGAGACTAGCCGATACAATGAGCAGTTCTTC.

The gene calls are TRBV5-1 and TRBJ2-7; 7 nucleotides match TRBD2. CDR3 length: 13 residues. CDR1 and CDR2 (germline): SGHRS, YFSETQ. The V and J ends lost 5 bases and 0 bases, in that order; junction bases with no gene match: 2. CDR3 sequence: CASSERDSYEQYF. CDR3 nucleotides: TGCGCCAGCAGTGAGCGGGACTCCTACGAGCAGTACTTC.

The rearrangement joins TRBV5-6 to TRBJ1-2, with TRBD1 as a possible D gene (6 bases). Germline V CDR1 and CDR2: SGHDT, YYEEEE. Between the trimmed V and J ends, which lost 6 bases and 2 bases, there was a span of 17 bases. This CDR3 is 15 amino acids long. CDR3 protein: CASTPIEQGNYGYTF. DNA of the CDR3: TGTGCCAGCACCCCAATAGAACAGGGAAACTATGGCTACACCTTC. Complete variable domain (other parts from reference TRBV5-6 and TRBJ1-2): DAGVTQSPTHLIKTRGQQVTLRCSPKSGHDTVSWYQQALGQGPQFIFQYYEEEERQRGNFPDRFSGHQFPNYSSELNVNALLLGDSALYLCASTPIEQGNYGYTFGSGTRLTVV.

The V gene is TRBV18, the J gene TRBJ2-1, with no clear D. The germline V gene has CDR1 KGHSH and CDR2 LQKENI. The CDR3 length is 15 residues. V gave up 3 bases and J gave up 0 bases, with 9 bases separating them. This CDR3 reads CASSPGVISYNEQFF. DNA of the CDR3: TGTGCCAGCTCACCGGGCGTTATCTCCTACAATGAGCAGTTCTTC.

The CDR3 loop reads CASSRDRGTTEAFF. The CDR3 nucleotides read TGTGCCAGCAGCCGGGACAGGGGGACCACTGAAGCTTTCTTT. The chain carries TRBV28 and TRBJ1-1; TRBD1 aligns across 11 bases. Germline values: CDR1 MDHEN, CDR2 SYDVKM. Losses at the gene ends were 6 bases for V and 4 bases for J; bases not matched to a gene: 4. This CDR3 comprises 14 residues.

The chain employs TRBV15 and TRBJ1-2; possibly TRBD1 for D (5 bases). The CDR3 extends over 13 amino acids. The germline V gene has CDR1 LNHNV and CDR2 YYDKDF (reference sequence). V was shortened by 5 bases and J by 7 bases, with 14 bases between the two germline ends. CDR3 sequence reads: CATSVTGISGYTF. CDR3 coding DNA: TGTGCCACCAGCGTAACAGGAATTAGTGGCTACACCTTC. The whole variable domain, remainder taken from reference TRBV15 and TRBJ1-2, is DAMVIQNPRYQVTQFGKPVTLSCSQTLNHNVMYWYQQKSSQAPKLLFHYYDKDFNNEADTPDNFQSRRPNTSFCFLDIRSPGLGDTAMYLCATSVTGISGYTFGSGTRLTVV.

The CDR3 reads CASRWGPNEKLFF. The CDR3 DNA sequence: TGTGCCAGCAGGTGGGGGCCTAATGAAAAACTGTTTTTT. This chain connects TRBV2 to TRBJ1-4; D perhaps matches TRBD1 (6 bases). V gave up 6 bases and J gave up 3 bases, with 8 bases separating them. The CDR3 runs 13 residues. Germline V lookup: CDR1 SNHLY, CDR2 FYNNEI.

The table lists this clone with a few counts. The CDR3 is CASRPQRGGYQETQYF. CDR3 bases: TGCGCCAGCAGACCCCAGCGGGGGGGGTACCAAGAGACCCAGTACTTC. The genes are TRBV4-1 and TRBJ2-5, with TRBD2 identical over 10 bases. The germline gives CDR1 MGHRA, CDR2 YSYEKL. Trimming removed 6 bases from V and 0 bases from J; junction bases left unmatched: 7. This CDR3 contains 16 residues.

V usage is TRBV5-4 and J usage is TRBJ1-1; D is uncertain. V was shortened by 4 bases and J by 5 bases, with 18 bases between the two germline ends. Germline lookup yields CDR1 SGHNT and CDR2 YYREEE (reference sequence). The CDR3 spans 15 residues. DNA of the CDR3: TGTGCCAGCAGCCCTGGGCGGGTAGAAGGTACTGAAGCTTTCTTT. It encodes CASSPGRVEGTEAFF.

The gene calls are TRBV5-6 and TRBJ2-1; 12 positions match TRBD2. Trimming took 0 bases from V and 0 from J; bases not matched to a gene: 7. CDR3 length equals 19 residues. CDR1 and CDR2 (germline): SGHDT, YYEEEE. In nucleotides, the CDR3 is TGTGCCAGCAGCTTGGGACTAGCGGGGGCCCTGAGCTCCTACAATGAGCAGTTCTTC. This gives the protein CASSLGLAGALSSYNEQFF.

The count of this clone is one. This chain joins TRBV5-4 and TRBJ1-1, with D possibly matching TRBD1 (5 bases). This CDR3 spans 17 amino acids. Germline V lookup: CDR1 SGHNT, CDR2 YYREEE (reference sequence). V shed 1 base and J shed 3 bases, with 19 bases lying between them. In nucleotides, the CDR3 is TGTGCCAGCAGCTTGTTCAGTAGGGGAAGGTGGGACACTGAAGCTTTCTTT. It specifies CASSLFSRGRWDTEAFF. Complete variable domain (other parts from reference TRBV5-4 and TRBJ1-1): ETGVTQSPTHLIKTRGQQVTLRCSSQSGHNTVSWYQQALGQGPQFIFQYYREEENGRGNFPPRFSGLQFPNYSSELNVNALELDDSALYLCASSLFSRGRWDTEAFFGQGTRLTVV.